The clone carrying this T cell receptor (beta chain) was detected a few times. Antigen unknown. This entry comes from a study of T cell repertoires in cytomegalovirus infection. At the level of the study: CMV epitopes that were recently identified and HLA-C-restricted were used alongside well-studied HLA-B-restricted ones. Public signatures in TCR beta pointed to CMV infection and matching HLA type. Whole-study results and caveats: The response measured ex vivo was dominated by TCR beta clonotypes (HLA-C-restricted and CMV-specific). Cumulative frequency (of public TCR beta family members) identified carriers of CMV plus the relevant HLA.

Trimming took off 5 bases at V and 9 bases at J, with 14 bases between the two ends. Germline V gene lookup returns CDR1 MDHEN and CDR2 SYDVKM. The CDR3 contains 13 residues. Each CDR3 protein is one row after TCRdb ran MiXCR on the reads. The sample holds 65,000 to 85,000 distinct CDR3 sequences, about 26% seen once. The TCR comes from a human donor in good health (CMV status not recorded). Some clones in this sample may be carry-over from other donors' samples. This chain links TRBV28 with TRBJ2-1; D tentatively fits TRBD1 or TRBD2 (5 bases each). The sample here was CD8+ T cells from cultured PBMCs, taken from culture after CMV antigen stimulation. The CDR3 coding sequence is TGTGCCAGCAGTCCCCCCCCAGGGAGTGAGCAGTTCTTC. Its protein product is CASSPPPGSEQFF. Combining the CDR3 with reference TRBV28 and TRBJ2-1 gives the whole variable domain DVKVTQSSRYLVKRTGEKVFLECVQDMDHENMFWYRQDPGLGLRLIYFSYDVKMKEKGDIPEGYSVSREKKERFSLILESASTNQTSMYLCASSPPPGSEQFFGPGTRLTVL.